The T cell receptor (beta chain) described here comes from a study of blood T cells in healthy people across ages. Primers used in a second PCR of about 7 to 12 cycles were a sample-barcoded 5' primer and a J-beta primer mix. A tag from a template-switch adaptor with 12 random nucleotides marked each cDNA molecule. MiXCR, run by TCRdb on the 5' RACE reads, gives a single entry per CDR3 protein. Of 550,000 to 600,000 distinct CDR3 sequences listed, about 45% are singletons. Total RNA extracted from each sample amounted to at least 5 micrograms. Germline assignment: CDR1 ENHRY and CDR2 SYGVKD. This CDR3 comprises 14 residues. The ends were cut back, 6 bases at V and 4 bases at J, with 13 bases in the middle.

The chain joins TRBV10-3 to TRBJ2-1; D possibly corresponds to TRBD1 (6 bases). Sequenced sample: blood. This receptor was obtained from an elderly man in good health. DNA of the CDR3: TGTGCCATCAGAAGGGGGAGTGAATACAATGAGCAGTTCTTC. Protein: CAIRRGSEYNEQFF.